This T cell receptor beta chain was observed in a study of beta chain features in type 1 diabetes. Findings and caveats of the study: Moderate but significant shortening of TCRB CDR3s was recorded in all four CD4+ subsets from Type 1 diabetes patients.

This clone has a handful of counts. The antigen is not known. Since all of the isolated RNA was reverse transcribed, expressed TCRB transcripts were what got sequenced. The data were produced by immunoSEQ multiplex PCR, yet TCRdb's version contains in-frame clones alone and is incomplete. The table includes about 710,000 clones, about an eighth detected once. Trimming cost V 3 bases and J 4 bases, with 12 bases left between them. The V gene's germline CDR1 is GTSNPN and CDR2 SVGIG (reference sequence). This CDR3 contains 14 residues. The specimen sequenced was naive CD4+ T cells from blood. The TCR comes from a man younger than 35 with type 1 diabetes. The chain is built from TRBV30 and TRBJ1-4, with D maybe TRBD1 (5 bases). Here the CDR3 reads CAWSVGGFNEKLFF. The CDR3 DNA reads as TGTGCCTGGAGCGTTGGGGGGTTTAATGAAAAACTGTTTTTT.